These 32 T cell receptor beta chains came from one sample sequenced in a study of vaccination and CD4 T cells after COVID-19. These receptors' antigens are unknown. Noted treatment: roughly 10-day PBMC culture with coronavirus spike peptide pools or control peptides (ViraFEST assay). The Oncomine TCR Beta short-read assay was applied to DNA of cultured CD4+ T cells. TCRdb called the PCR reads again in MiXCR, with one record for every CDR3 protein. Among around 18,000 distinct CDR3 sequences, roughly 55% were seen once, and the ten largest hold about 9.8%. The sample in question was CD4+ T cells from blood, cultured in vitro, obtained after SARS-CoV-2 vaccination. These TCRs come from a human donor who had recovered from COVID-19.

The V gene is TRBV6-2 or TRBV6-3, the J gene TRBJ1-2; 11 nucleotides line up with TRBD1. The CDR3 consists of 18 residues. Germline V gives CDR1 MNHEY, CDR2 SVGEGT. J gave up 5 bases and V 7 bases, and 18 bases lay outside the gene matches. The CDR3 loop is CASKSWDRGKQLTYGYTF. In DNA form, the CDR3 reads TGTGCCAGCAAATCGTGGGACAGGGGGAAACAGCTTACTTATGGCTACACCTTC.

The rearrangement joins TRBV20-1 to TRBJ2-7; 13 bases fit TRBD2. CDR3 length equals 17 residues. Germline values: CDR1 DFQATT, CDR2 SNEGSKA (reference sequence). V lost 2 bases, J lost 4 bases, and 11 bases stayed unmatched. The CDR3 sequence is CSARSIRTSGRGYEQYF. CDR3 coding DNA: TGCAGTGCTAGATCTATCCGGACTAGCGGGAGAGGATACGAGCAGTACTTC.

The CDR3 sequence is CASSYFTSRVDTGELFF. As DNA, the CDR3 is TGTGCCAGCAGTTACTTTACGAGTAGGGTGGACACCGGGGAGCTGTTTTTT. The chain has TRBV6-2 or TRBV6-3 and TRBJ2-2; D unresolved. The V and J ends lost 1 base and 3 bases respectively, with 15 bases between them. This CDR3 is 17 amino acids long. Germline loops: CDR1 MNHEY, CDR2 SVGEGT.

Only one count was recorded for this clonotype. The rearrangement joins TRBV19 to TRBJ1-2; D is ambiguous. V was trimmed by 5 bases and J by 7 bases, leaving 17 bases between them. Germline-derived CDR1 and CDR2 are LNHDA and SQIVND (reference sequence). The CDR3 consists of 14 residues. The CDR3 spells CASSDVIGRRGYTF. In DNA, the CDR3 is TGTGCCAGTAGTGACGTAATAGGAAGACGTGGCTACACCTTC.

This rearrangement joins TRBV20-1 to TRBJ2-5, with D possibly being TRBD1 (6 bases). The V end was cut by 3 bases, the J end by 1 base, with 9 bases between. There are 13 residues in the CDR3. CDR1 and CDR2 from the germline V gene are DFQATT and SNEGSKA (reference sequence). The CDR3 sequence: CSARDRTQETQYF. The CDR3 DNA is TGCAGTGCTAGGGACAGAACCCAAGAGACCCAGTACTTC.

V usage is TRBV20-1 and J usage is TRBJ1-2, with D tentatively TRBD1 (6 bases). V was cut by 6 bases and J by 4 bases, with 24 bases left in between. The CDR3 runs to 16 residues. Germline V lookup: CDR1 DFQATT, CDR2 SNEGSKA (reference sequence). DNA for the CDR3: TGCAGTGCGAGAAACAGGGAAAAGGTTTCGGCCTATGGCTACACCTTC. Protein: CSARNREKVSAYGYTF.

This chain connects TRBV19 to TRBJ1-2, with 10 nucleotides matching TRBD1. Trimming at V came to 2 bases and at J to 3 bases, leaving 6 bases not matched to a gene. This CDR3 has 16 residues. Per germline, CDR1 LNHDA and CDR2 SQIVND (reference sequence). The CDR3 reads CASSIRTGGFHYGYTF. CDR3 sequence (DNA): TGTGCCAGTAGTATAAGGACAGGGGGATTTCACTATGGCTACACCTTC.

This chain links TRBV27 with TRBJ1-2, with 10 bases aligning to TRBD1. The germline V gene encodes CDR1 MNHEY and CDR2 SMNVEV (reference sequence). Losses at the gene ends were 1 base for V and 6 bases for J; bases not matched to a gene: 5. This CDR3 has 15 amino acids. The DNA for the CDR3 is TGTGCCAGCAGTTTATTCCAGGGACAGGGGAATGGCTACACCTTC. Its translation is CASSLFQGQGNGYTF.

Here the CDR3 reads CSANFLAGGGETQYF. The CDR3 nucleotides read TGCAGTGCTAACTTTCTAGCGGGGGGAGGTGAGACCCAGTACTTC. This chain joins TRBV20-1 and TRBJ2-5; TRBD2 matches at 11 bases. CDR3 length equals 15 residues. Germline values: CDR1 DFQATT, CDR2 SNEGSKA (reference sequence). J gave up 5 bases and V 4 bases, and 9 bases lay outside the gene matches.

This clonotype was seen a single time. This rearrangement joins TRBV6-1 to TRBJ1-6; 8 positions agree with TRBD1. The germline gives CDR1 MNHNS, CDR2 SASEGT. The CDR3 spans 15 residues. Unmatched junction bases numbered 5, after V lost 4 bases and J lost 6 bases. CDR3 protein: CASSGRTGSNSPLHF. CDR3 nucleotides: TGTGCCAGCAGTGGGCGGACAGGGTCTAATTCACCCCTCCACTTT.

This chain links TRBV24-1 with TRBJ2-5, with D possibly being TRBD2 (5 bases). The CDR3 extends over 15 amino acids. Deletions cut 3 bases from V and 1 base from J, with 11 bases between. The germline V gene has CDR1 KGHDR and CDR2 SFDVKD. CDR3 coding DNA: TGTGCCACCAGTGATCCGAGGAGGAGCCAAGAGACCCAGTACTTC. Protein product: CATSDPRRSQETQYF.

This chain connects TRBV2 to TRBJ1-5, with a possible D match to TRBD1 (5 bases). The germline gives CDR1 SNHLY, CDR2 FYNNEI. The CDR3 runs to 14 residues. Deletions cut 7 bases from V and 4 bases from J, with 14 bases between. The DNA for the CDR3 is TGTGCCAGCACCCCAGGGTCCCTAAATCAGCCCCAGCATTTT. Amino acid sequence: CASTPGSLNQPQHF.

The V call is TRBV7-2, the J call TRBJ1-1; TRBD1 agrees at 7 bases. Germline V gene lookup returns CDR1 SGHTA and CDR2 FQGNSA. The CDR3 sequence is 15 residues long. V was pared by 3 bases and J by 2 bases, with 6 bases of the junction left unmatched. The CDR3 here is CASSFGDRINTEAFF. The CDR3 bases are TGTGCCAGCAGCTTCGGGGACAGAATTAACACTGAAGCTTTCTTT.

The chain carries TRBV7-8 and TRBJ1-5; D may be TRBD1 (5 bases). V lost 5 bases and J 4 bases, leaving 12 bases between the germline ends. CDR3 size: 14 residues. CDR1 is SGHVS and CDR2 is FQNEAQ in the germline V gene. The DNA for the CDR3 is TGTGCCAGCAGCGTAACAAGGGGAAATCAGCCCCAGCATTTT. Its translation is CASSVTRGNQPQHF.

The chain links TRBV19 to TRBJ2-5; D not certain. This CDR3 has 14 residues. Germline CDR1 is LNHDA and CDR2 is SQIVND (reference sequence). The V end was cut by 5 bases, the J end by 5 bases, with 15 bases between. The DNA for the CDR3 is TGTGCCAGTAGTGTTCAGTGGGATGGGGAGACCCAGTACTTC. Its protein product is CASSVQWDGETQYF.

The table lists this clonotype with a count of one. This chain joins TRBV6-4 and TRBJ2-7, with 7 bases lining up with TRBD1. The germline V gene encodes CDR1 MRHNA and CDR2 SNTAGT. CDR3 length: 13 residues. V trimming: 6 bases; J trimming: 4 bases; junction bases outside the gene matches: 6. CDR3 sequence reads: CASRTDRPYEQYF. In DNA, the CDR3 is TGTGCCAGCAGGACGGACAGGCCTTACGAGCAGTACTTC.

This chain uses TRBV20-1 with TRBJ2-7, with TRBD2 matching 13 bases. The V and J ends lost 5 bases and 5 bases, in that order; junction bases with no gene match: 15. The CDR3 totals 17 residues. CDR1 is DFQATT, CDR2 SNEGSKA, per germline (reference sequence). CDR3 residues: CSARYPGLAGKVHEQYF. CDR3 nucleotide sequence: TGCAGTGCTCGATACCCGGGACTAGCGGGAAAGGTCCACGAGCAGTACTTC.

The genes are TRBV12-3 or TRBV12-4 and TRBJ2-3, with D hard to call. The CDR3 extends over 12 amino acids. The V and J ends lost 5 bases and 0 bases respectively, with 3 bases between them. CDR3: CASSPSTDTQYF. As DNA, the CDR3 is TGTGCCAGCAGTCCTAGCACAGATACGCAGTATTTT.

This clonotype was seen a handful of times. This chain joins TRBV19 and TRBJ1-5; no clear D gene. The CDR3 spans 15 residues. The germline V and J ends were trimmed by 2 bases and 3 bases, with 11 bases remaining between them. Germline V gene data show CDR1 as LNHDA and CDR2 as SQIVND (reference sequence). In DNA, the CDR3 is TGTGCCAGTAGTATAAGCGGTGCCCTCAATCAGCCCCAGCATTTT. Translating gives CASSISGALNQPQHF.

This chain uses TRBV5-1 with TRBJ2-2; D may correspond to TRBD1 or TRBD2 (5 bases each). The CDR3 has 17 amino acids. The germline CDR1 and CDR2 sequences are SGHRS and YFSETQ. Trimming removed 5 bases from V and 5 bases from J, with 22 bases in between. The CDR3: CASSVAPGSAGTGELFF. CDR3 sequence (DNA): TGCGCCAGCAGTGTCGCCCCAGGGAGCGCCGGGACCGGGGAGCTGTTTTTT.

The table lists this clonotype with a count of one. The chain carries TRBV24-1 and TRBJ2-1, with a possible D match to TRBD2 (6 bases). The CDR3 totals 13 residues. Germline V gives CDR1 KGHDR, CDR2 SFDVKD. Trimming removed 9 bases from V and 8 bases from J, with 16 bases in between. DNA of the CDR3: TGTGCCACCTCGGCGGGGAAGTTGTATGAGCAGTTCTTC. Translating it yields CATSAGKLYEQFF.

This chain connects TRBV25-1 to TRBJ1-2, with D possibly matching TRBD1 (5 bases). Germline CDR1 MGHDK, CDR2 SYGVNS. Trimming left V 0 bases short and J 8 bases short, with 13 bases between. The CDR3 is 14 amino acids. The CDR3 region has the DNA TGTGCCAGCAGTGAATACGGCGGGGGAGAAGGCTACACCTTC. It encodes CASSEYGGGEGYTF.

This clonotype has more than one count but fewer than ten. The chain combines TRBV7-9 with TRBJ1-6; TRBD1 aligns across 7 bases. The CDR3 extends over 13 amino acids. V shed 6 bases, J shed 10 bases, and the junction held 6 bases outside the gene matches. CDR1 SEHNR and CDR2 FQNEAQ come from the germline V gene (reference sequence). The chain's CDR3 is CASRTGKESPLHF. CDR3 DNA: TGTGCCAGCAGGACAGGGAAGGAGTCACCCCTCCACTTT.

This clonotype was counted between two and nine times. V gene TRBV20-1 combines with J gene TRBJ2-5, with D perhaps assigned TRBD1 or TRBD2 (6 bases each). Trimming took 3 bases from V and 0 from J, leaving 29 bases between them. CDR1 is DFQATT and CDR2 is SNEGSKA in the germline V gene (reference sequence). The CDR3 covers 20 residues. CDR3 region: CSARDQISRGPPSDQETQYF. For the CDR3, the DNA is TGCAGTGCTAGGGACCAGATCTCTCGGGGGCCCCCTTCGGACCAAGAGACCCAGTACTTC.

The V gene is TRBV20-1, the J gene TRBJ2-7; 10 nucleotides line up with TRBD1. V lost 3 bases, J lost 3 bases, and 5 bases stayed unmatched. This CDR3 contains 14 residues. Germline V CDR1 and CDR2: DFQATT, SNEGSKA (reference sequence). This CDR3 is CSASPGQGSYEQYF. The CDR3 DNA sequence: TGCAGTGCTAGTCCGGGACAGGGGAGCTACGAGCAGTACTTC.

V and J are TRBV12-2 and TRBJ1-3; the table's D gene call, TRBD1, was not cross checked with the DNA. TRBV12-2 represents a pseudogene. The length of the CDR3 is 14 residues. CDR3 residues: CASRSGQGRNTIYF. As DNA, the CDR3 is TGTGCAAGTCGCTCCGGACAGGGGCGAAACACCATATATTTT.

The chain uses TRBV11-1 and TRBJ1-1, with 9 bases lining up with TRBD1. The length of the CDR3 is 14 residues. J was trimmed by 5 bases and V by 5 bases; bases with no gene match: 6. Per the germline V gene, CDR1 is SGHAT and CDR2 is FQDESV (reference sequence). Here the CDR3 reads CASSLRQGGTEAFF. The CDR3 DNA sequence: TGTGCCAGCAGCCTACGACAGGGGGGGACTGAAGCTTTCTTT.

As concerns this clonotype: The junction departs from the called germline gene at one end, perhaps through a read error. The genes are TRBV5-3 and TRBJ2-3, with D tentatively TRBD2 (6 bases). TRBV5-3 is an open reading frame, and its role is uncertain. The CDR3 sequence is 13 residues long. The CDR3 region is CASSLDGGDTQYF. CDR3 nucleotides: TGTGCCAGCAGCTTGGACGGAGGGGATACGCAGTATTTT.

The chain joins TRBV20-1 to TRBJ1-5; D gene uncertain. CDR1 is DFQATT, CDR2 SNEGSKA, per germline (reference sequence). The CDR3 covers 15 residues. V was trimmed by 3 bases and J by 2 bases, leaving 14 bases between them. The DNA of the CDR3 is TGCAGTGCTAGCCCCCAGGAGTACGGCAATCAGCCCCAGCATTTT. It encodes CSASPQEYGNQPQHF.

CDR3 sequence: CASSSLQGVTEAFF. DNA of the CDR3: TGTGCCAGCAGCTCGCTGCAGGGGGTGACTGAAGCTTTCTTT. The J gene is TRBJ1-1, the V gene TRBV7-8, with 7 bases matching TRBD1. This CDR3 is 14 amino acids long. The junction had 7 bases not matched to a gene; V was cut back by 4 bases and J by 5 bases. Germline V CDR1 and CDR2: SGHVS, FQNEAQ.

The V and J genes are TRBV30 and TRBJ1-5; D is unresolved. This CDR3 has 15 residues. CDR1 GTSNPN and CDR2 SVGIG come from the germline V gene (reference sequence). Trimming pared 2 bases from V and 3 bases from J, leaving 14 bases between. The CDR3 reads CAWSTHGPNNQPQHF. The DNA for the CDR3 is TGTGCCTGGAGTACTCATGGACCGAACAATCAGCCCCAGCATTTT.

This chain joins TRBV28 and TRBJ2-3; 10 bases fit TRBD2. Unmatched junction bases numbered 4, after V lost 4 bases and J lost 0 bases. Germline values: CDR1 MDHEN, CDR2 SYDVKM. The CDR3 has 16 residues. CDR3 sequence: CASSSSGSPSTDTQYF. The CDR3 region has the DNA TGTGCCAGCAGTTCTAGCGGGAGTCCTAGCACAGATACGCAGTATTTT.